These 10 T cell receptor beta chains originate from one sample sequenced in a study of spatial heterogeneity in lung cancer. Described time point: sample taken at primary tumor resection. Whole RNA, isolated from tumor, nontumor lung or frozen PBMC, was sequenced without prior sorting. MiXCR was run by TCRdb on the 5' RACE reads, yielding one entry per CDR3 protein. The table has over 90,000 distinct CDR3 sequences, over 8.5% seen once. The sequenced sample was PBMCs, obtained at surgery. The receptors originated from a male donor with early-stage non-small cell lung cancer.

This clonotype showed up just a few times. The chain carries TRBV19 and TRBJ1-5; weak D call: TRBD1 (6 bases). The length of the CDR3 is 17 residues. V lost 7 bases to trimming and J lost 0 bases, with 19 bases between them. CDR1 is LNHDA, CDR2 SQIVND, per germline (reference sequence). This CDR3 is CASTETSVGASNQPQHF. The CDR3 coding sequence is TGTGCCAGTACCGAAACCTCCGTGGGGGCTAGCAATCAGCCCCAGCATTTT.

The DNA for the CDR3 is TGCGCCAGCAGCTTAGGGGGGGCGACAGGCAATCAGCCCCAGCATTTT. Translation gives CASSLGGATGNQPQHF. The rearrangement uses TRBV5-1 and TRBJ1-5; TRBD1 might be the D (6 bases). V lost 2 bases and J lost 2, with 14 bases in between. CDR3 length equals 16 residues. Germline V gives CDR1 SGHRS, CDR2 YFSETQ.

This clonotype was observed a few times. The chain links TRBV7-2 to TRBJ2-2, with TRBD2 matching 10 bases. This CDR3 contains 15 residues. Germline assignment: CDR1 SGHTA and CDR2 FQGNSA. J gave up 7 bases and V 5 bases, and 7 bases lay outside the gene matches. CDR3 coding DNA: TGTGCCAGCAGCCCCTCACTAGCGGGAAGCGGGGAGCTGTTTTTT. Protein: CASSPSLAGSGELFF.

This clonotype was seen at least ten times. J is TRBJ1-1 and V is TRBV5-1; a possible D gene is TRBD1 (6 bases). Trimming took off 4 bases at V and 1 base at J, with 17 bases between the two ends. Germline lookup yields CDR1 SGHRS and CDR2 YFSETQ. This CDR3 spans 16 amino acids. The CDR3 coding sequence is TGCGCCAGCAGCCCCTGGGCAGGGGTCTCGAACACTGAAGCTTTCTTT. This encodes CASSPWAGVSNTEAFF.

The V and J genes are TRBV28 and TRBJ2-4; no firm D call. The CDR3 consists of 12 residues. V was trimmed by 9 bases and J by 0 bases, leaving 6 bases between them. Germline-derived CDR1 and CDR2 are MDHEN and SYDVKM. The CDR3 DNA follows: TGTGCCAGTGTTGGAGCCAAAAACATTCAGTACTTC. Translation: CASVGAKNIQYF.

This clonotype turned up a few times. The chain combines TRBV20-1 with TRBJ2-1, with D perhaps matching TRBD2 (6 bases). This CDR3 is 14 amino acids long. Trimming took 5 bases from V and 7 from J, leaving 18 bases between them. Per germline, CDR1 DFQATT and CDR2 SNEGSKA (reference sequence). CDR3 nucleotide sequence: TGCAGTGCTCTGCCGGGACTCCCCCGGAATGAGCAGTTCTTC. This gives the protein CSALPGLPRNEQFF.

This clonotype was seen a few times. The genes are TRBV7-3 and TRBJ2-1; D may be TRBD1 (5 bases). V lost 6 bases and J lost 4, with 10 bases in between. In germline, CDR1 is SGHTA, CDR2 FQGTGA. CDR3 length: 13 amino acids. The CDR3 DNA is TGTGCCAGCAGTCGAGACAGATACAATGAGCAGTTCTTC. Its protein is CASSRDRYNEQFF.

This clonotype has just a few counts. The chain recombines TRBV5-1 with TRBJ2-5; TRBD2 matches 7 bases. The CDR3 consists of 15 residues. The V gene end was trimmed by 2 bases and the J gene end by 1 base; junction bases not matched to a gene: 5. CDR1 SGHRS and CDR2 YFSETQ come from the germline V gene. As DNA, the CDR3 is TGCGCCAGCAGCTTAATCGGGGGGTCCCAAGAGACCCAGTACTTC. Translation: CASSLIGGSQETQYF.

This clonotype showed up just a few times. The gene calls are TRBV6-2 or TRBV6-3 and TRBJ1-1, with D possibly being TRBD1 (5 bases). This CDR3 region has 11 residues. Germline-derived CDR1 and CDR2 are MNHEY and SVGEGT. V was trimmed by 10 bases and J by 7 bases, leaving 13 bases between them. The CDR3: CATGTGFEAFF. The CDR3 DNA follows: TGTGCCACGGGGACGGGATTTGAAGCTTTCTTT.

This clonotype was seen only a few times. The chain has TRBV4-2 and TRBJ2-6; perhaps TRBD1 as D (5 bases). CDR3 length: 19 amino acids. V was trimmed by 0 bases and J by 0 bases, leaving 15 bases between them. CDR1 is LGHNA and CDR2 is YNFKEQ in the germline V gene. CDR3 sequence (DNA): TGTGCCAGCAGCCAAGATCCAGGGCGCTCTCCCTCTGGGGCCAACGTCCTGACTTTC. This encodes CASSQDPGRSPSGANVLTF.